This TCR beta chain was recovered during a study of CD8+CD57+ T cells in acquired aplastic anemia. On this clonotype itself: The antigen is undetermined.

All sequencing subjects had displayed CD8+CD57+ cell expansion on flow cytometry. Prior therapy had not been administered to any patient at the time of blood sampling. TCR beta VDJ combinations and CDR3 sequences were profiled from genomic DNA. TCRdb re-called the reads through MiXCR, storing one row per CDR3 protein. The top ten hold over 35% of the sample, which has about 260,000 distinct CDR3 sequences, about 80% seen once. General study findings and limits: Patients had about 31 CD8+ CDR3 sequences in common with controls (the shared set).

Germline CDR1 reads SGHRS; CDR2 reads YFSETQ. This CDR3 has 14 residues. Trimming pared 0 bases from V and 10 bases from J, leaving 13 bases between. The receptor's source is a human donor with aplastic anemia. This chain joins TRBV5-1 and TRBJ2-2, with D maybe TRBD1 (6 bases). The sequencing sample was made of sorted CD4+, CD8+, or CD8+CD57+ T cells (not recorded which) from PBMCs. This chain's CDR3 is CASSLATGNEELFF. CDR3 in DNA: TGCGCCAGCAGCTTGGCGACAGGTAATGAGGAGCTGTTTTTT.